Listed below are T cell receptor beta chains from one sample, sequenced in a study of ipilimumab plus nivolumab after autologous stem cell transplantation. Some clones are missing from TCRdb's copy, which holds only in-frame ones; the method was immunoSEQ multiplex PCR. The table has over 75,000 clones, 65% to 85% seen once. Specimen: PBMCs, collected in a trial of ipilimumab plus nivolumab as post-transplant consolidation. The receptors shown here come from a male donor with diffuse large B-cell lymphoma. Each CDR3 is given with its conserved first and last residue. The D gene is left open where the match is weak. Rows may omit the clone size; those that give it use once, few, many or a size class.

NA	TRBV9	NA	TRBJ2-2	CASSKQTGTDTGELFF	TGTGCCAGCAGCAAACAGACAGGCACCGACACCGGGGAGCTGTTTTTT
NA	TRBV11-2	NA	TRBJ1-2	CASSLVRGYGYTF	TGTGCCAGCAGCTTAGTGCGGGGCTATGGCTACACCTTC
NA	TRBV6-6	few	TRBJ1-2	CASSTRGGGYGYTF	TGTGCCAGCAGTACCCGCGGGGGCGGCTATGGCTACACCTTC
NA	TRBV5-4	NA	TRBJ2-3	CASSFGSRGSGTDTQYF	TGTGCCAGCAGCTTTGGGTCCCGGGGGTCTGGCACAGATACGCAGTATTTT
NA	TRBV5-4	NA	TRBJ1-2	CASSLAGGGRDNGYTF	TGTGCCAGCAGCTTGGCCGGCGGTGGCAGGGATAATGGCTACACCTTC
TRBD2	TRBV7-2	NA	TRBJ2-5	CASSTGTSGGATKTQYF	TGTGCCAGCAGCACAGGGACTAGCGGGGGGGCTACAAAGACCCAGTACTTC
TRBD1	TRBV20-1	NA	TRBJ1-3	CSASRRTGYF	TGCAGTGCTAGTAGACGGACAGGATATTTT
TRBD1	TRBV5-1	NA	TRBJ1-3	CASSLEGARGNTIYF	TGCGCCAGCAGCTTGGAGGGGGCGCGGGGAAACACCATATATTTT
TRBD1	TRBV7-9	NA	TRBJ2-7	CASSFGQGKVEQYF	TGTGCCAGCAGCTTCGGACAGGGGAAGGTCGAGCAGTACTTC
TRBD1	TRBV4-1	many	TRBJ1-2	CASSQQRDRVFGYTF	TGCGCCAGCAGCCAACAAAGAGACAGGGTATTTGGCTACACCTTC
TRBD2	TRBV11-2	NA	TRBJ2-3	CASTSGGDTDTQYF	TGTGCCAGTACTAGCGGGGGTGACACAGATACGCAGTATTTT
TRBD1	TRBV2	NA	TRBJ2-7	CASRRGQVTYEQYF	TGTGCCAGCAGGAGGGGACAGGTAACCTACGAGCAGTACTTC
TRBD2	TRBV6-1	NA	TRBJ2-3	CASSSGGAGEGTQYF	TGTGCCAGCAGCAGCGGGGGGGCCGGGGAAGGAACGCAGTATTTT
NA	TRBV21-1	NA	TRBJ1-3	CASSTYRGSGNTIYF	TGTGCCAGCAGCACTTACAGGGGCTCTGGAAACACCATATATTTT
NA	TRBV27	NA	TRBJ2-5	CASSLTHQETQYF	TGTGCCAGCAGTTTAACGCATCAAGAGACCCAGTACTTC
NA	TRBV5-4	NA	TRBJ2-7	CASSFTHSKMDEQYF	TGTGCCAGCAGCTTCACGCATTCCAAGATGGACGAGCAGTACTTC
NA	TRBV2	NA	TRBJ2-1	CASSEGRSRYNEQFF	TGTGCCAGCAGTGAAGGACGGAGTCGCTACAATGAGCAGTTCTTC
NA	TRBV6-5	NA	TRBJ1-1	CASSSPWDGNTEAFF	TGTGCCAGCAGTTCCCCGTGGGACGGGAACACTGAAGCTTTCTTT
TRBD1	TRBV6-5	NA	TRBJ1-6	CASSRGQGYSPLHF	TGTGCCAGCAGCCGGGGACAGGGGTATTCACCCCTCCACTTT
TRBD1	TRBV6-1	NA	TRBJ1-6	CASSVPDREYNSPLHF	TGTGCCAGCAGTGTACCAGACAGGGAGTATAATTCACCCCTCCACTTT
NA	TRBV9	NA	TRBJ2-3	CASSVFYGEDTQYF	TGTGCCAGCAGCGTTTTTTACGGGGAGGATACGCAGTATTTT
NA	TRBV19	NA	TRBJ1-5	CASNTRLGGGQPQHF	TGTGCCAGTAACACGAGGTTGGGGGGCGGTCAGCCCCAGCATTTT
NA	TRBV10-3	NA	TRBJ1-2	CAISESMQLNYGYTF	TGTGCCATCAGTGAGTCCATGCAGCTGAACTATGGCTACACCTTC
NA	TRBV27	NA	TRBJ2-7	CASRERGRLNYEQYF	TGTGCCAGCCGGGAACGCGGACGCCTAAACTACGAGCAGTACTTC
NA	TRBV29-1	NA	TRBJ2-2	CSGEGDTGELFF	TGCAGCGGGGAGGGGGACACCGGGGAGCTGTTTTTT
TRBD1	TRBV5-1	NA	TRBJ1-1	CASSLDRGNTEAFF	TGCGCCAGCAGCCTGGACAGGGGGAACACTGAAGCTTTCTTT
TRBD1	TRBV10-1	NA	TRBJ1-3	CASSRPLGTGQTNTIYF	TGCGCCAGCAGCCGACCTCTCGGGACAGGGCAGACAAACACCATATATTTT
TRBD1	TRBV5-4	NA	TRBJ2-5	CASSPRDREETQYF	TGTGCCAGCAGCCCCCGGGACAGGGAAGAGACCCAGTACTTC
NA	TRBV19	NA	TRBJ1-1	CASSWRPRRMNTEAFF	TGTGCCAGTAGCTGGAGACCTCGGAGAATGAACACTGAAGCTTTCTTT
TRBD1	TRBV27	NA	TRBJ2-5	CASSPETGGAETQYF	TGTGCCAGCAGCCCCGAGACAGGGGGCGCAGAGACCCAGTACTTC
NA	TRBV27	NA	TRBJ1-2	CATSAIDGLLGGYTF	TGTGCCACCTCGGCTATTGACGGTCTCCTGGGGGGCTACACCTTC
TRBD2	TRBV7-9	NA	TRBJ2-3	CASSFLLAGNSPDTQYF	TGTGCCAGCAGCTTCCTACTAGCGGGGAATTCCCCAGATACGCAGTATTTT
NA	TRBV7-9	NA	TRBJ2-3	CASSRKGGGTSTDTQYF	TGTGCCAGCAGCCGTAAGGGAGGCGGAACTAGCACAGATACGCAGTATTTT
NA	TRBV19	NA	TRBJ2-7	CASSQTAGAADYEQYF	TGTGCCAGTAGTCAAACCGCCGGGGCTGCCGACTACGAGCAGTACTTC
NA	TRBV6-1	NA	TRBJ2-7	CASTIREGAYEQYF	TGTGCCAGCACCATCAGGGAGGGGGCCTACGAGCAGTACTTC
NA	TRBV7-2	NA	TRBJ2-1	CASSFGPTEQFF	TGTGCCAGCAGCTTTGGGCCAACCGAGCAGTTCTTC
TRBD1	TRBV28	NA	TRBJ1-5	CASRPPGTDNQPQHF	TGTGCCAGCAGACCTCCCGGGACAGACAATCAGCCCCAGCATTTT
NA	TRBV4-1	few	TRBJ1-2	CASSQDPGTYGYTF	TGCGCCAGCAGCCAAGACCCCGGTACCTATGGCTACACCTTC
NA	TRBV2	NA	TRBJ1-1	CASSEALRGFNTEAFF	TGTGCCAGCAGTGAAGCACTTAGAGGGTTTAACACTGAAGCTTTCTTT
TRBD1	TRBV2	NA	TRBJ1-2	CASSEALWGTGTNGYTF	TGTGCCAGCAGTGAAGCATTGTGGGGGACAGGGACGAATGGCTACACCTTC
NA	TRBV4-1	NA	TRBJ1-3	CASSLGGSGNTIYF	TGCGCCAGCAGCCTGGGGGGCTCTGGAAACACCATATATTTT
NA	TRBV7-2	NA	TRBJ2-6	CASRAQGWANVLTF	TGTGCCAGCAGGGCACAAGGTTGGGCCAACGTCCTGACTTTC
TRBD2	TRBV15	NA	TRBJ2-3	CATSSIAGGADTQYF	TGTGCCACCAGCAGCATAGCGGGGGGGGCAGATACGCAGTATTTT
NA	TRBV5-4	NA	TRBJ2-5	CASSLEGGTGTQYF	TGTGCCAGCAGCTTGGAAGGGGGGACGGGGACCCAGTACTTC
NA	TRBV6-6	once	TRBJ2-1	CASGGPYDEQFF	TGTGCCAGCGGGGGGCCCTATGATGAGCAGTTCTTC
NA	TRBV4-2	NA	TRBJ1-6	CASSRSRGGNSPLHF	TGTGCCAGCAGCCGAAGTAGAGGAGGAAATTCACCCCTCCACTTT
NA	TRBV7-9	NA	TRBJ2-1	CASSLLGREQFF	TGTGCCAGCAGCTTATTGGGAAGGGAGCAGTTCTTC
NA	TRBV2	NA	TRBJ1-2	CASKDQPSYGYTF	TGTGCCAGCAAGGACCAGCCCTCTTATGGCTACACCTTC